This T cell receptor beta chain was retrieved from a study of blood T cell repertoires in COVID-19. Study-wide background: COVID-19 samples from acute and convalescent phases originated in the United States, Italy and Spain. From T cells, B-cell-depleted T cells, or PBMCs came the material, which was cDNA or gDNA.

The CDR3 covers 14 residues. The assay was immunoSEQ multiplex PCR, and TCRdb's table has in-frame clones only and misses some. The table includes 70,000 to 80,000 clones, roughly 86% detected once. The V gene is TRBV21-1, the J gene TRBJ1-6; no DNA check was done on the table's D call, TRBD1. TRBV21-1 is reported as a pseudogene. The source of this sequence is a woman aged 45 to 65 with acute or convalescent COVID-19. Sequencing was done on a sample of peripheral blood. CDR3 sequence (DNA): TGTGCCAGCAGCCTCCGGGACAGGATTTCACCCCTCCACTTT. It specifies CASSLRDRISPLHF.